The sequence of this T cell receptor beta chain was determined in a study of blood T cells in healthy people across ages. Study-wide findings and caveats: Both higher diversity and more naive CD4+ cells marked long-lived donors when set against aged donors.

The use of a sample-barcoded 5' primer and a J-beta primer mix characterized a second PCR of roughly 7 to 11 cycles. MiXCR, run by TCRdb on the 5' RACE reads, gives a single entry per CDR3 protein. The sample contains roughly 800,000 distinct CDR3 sequences, around 25% of which appear only once. On this clonotype itself: Its antigen is unidentified.

These data were also reused for a study on T cells of mothers and their children.

The origin of this receptor is a boy aged 10-17 years in good health. Sequenced material: blood.

The CDR3 sequence: CASSVGGLAGAGSSYNEQFF. CDR3 DNA: TGTGCCAGCAGCGTCGGGGGACTAGCGGGAGCGGGGAGCTCCTACAATGAGCAGTTCTTC. The chain couples TRBV9 to TRBJ2-1; 14 nucleotides agree with TRBD2. Germline V CDR1 and CDR2: SGDLS, YYNGEE. V lost 2 bases to trimming and J lost 0 bases; unmatched junction nucleotides: 10. This CDR3 is built from 20 residues.